The clone carrying this T cell receptor beta chain has only a few counts. What it binds is not known. Per the germline V gene, CDR1 is SGHNT and CDR2 is YYREEE (reference sequence). The CDR3 loop spans 14 amino acids. V lost 2 bases, J lost 3 bases, and 9 bases lay in between. The data are from a study of response to subunit inactivated influenza vaccine. Notes on the study in general: The authors suggested that every seasonal influenza vaccination recruits few new T cells.

TCRdb processed the RT-PCR reads anew with MiXCR; each CDR3 protein has one entry. This repertoire shows 650,000 to 850,000 distinct CDR3 sequences, approximately 15% found once; its top ten account for around 6.5%. V is TRBV5-4 and J is TRBJ1-5; D not certain. This TCR came from a man aged 50-60 years who received an inactivated influenza vaccine. The input for sequencing was PBMCs from blood, taken less than 15 days before vaccination. The CDR3 DNA sequence: TGTGCCAGCAGCTTCGGCGGAGCCAATCAGCCCCAGCATTTT. Protein sequence: CASSFGGANQPQHF.